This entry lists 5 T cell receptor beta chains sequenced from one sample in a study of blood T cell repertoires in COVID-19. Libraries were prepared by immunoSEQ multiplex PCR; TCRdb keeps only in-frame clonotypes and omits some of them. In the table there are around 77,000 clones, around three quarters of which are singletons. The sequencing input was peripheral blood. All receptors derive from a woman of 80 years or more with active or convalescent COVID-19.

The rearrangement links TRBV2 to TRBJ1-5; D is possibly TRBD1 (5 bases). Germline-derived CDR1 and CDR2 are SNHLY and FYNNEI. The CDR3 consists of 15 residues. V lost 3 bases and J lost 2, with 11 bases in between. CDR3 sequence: CASSEEGLGNQPQHF. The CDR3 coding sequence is TGTGCCAGCAGTGAGGAGGGGTTGGGCAATCAGCCCCAGCATTTT.

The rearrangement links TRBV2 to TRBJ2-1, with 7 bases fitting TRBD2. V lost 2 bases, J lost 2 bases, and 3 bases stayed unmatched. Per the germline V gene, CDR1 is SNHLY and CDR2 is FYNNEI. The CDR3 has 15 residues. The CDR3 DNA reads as TGTGCCAGCAGTGAATCTCTAGCGGCCTACAATGAGCAGTTCTTC. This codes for CASSESLAAYNEQFF.

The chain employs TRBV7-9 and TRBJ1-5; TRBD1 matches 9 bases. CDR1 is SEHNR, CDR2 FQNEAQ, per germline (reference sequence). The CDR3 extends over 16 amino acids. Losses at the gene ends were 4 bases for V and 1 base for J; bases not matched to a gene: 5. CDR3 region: CASSSWTGESNQPQHF. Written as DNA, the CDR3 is TGTGCCAGCAGCTCCTGGACAGGGGAGAGCAATCAGCCCCAGCATTTT.

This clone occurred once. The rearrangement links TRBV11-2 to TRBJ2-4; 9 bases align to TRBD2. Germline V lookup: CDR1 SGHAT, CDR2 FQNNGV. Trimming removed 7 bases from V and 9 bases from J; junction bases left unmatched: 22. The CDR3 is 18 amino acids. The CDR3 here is CASKSNRDSGGAWGIQYF. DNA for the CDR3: TGTGCCAGCAAATCAAACCGGGATAGCGGGGGAGCCTGGGGCATTCAGTACTTC. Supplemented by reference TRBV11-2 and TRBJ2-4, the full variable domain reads EAGVAQSPRYKIIEKRQSVAFWCNPISGHATLYWYQQILGQGPKLLIQFQNNGVVDDSQLPKDRFSAERLKGVDSTLKIQPAKLEDSAVYLCASKSNRDSGGAWGIQYFGAGTRLSVL.

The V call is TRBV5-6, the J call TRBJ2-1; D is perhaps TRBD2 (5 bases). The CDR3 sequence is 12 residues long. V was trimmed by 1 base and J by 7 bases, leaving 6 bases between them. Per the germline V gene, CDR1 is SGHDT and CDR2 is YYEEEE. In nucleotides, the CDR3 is TGTGCCAGCAGCTTGCAGCGGAATGAGCAGTTCTTC. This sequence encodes CASSLQRNEQFF.